A selection of T cell receptor beta chains follows, all from one sample in a study of vaccination and CD4 T cells after COVID-19. TCRdb processed the PCR reads anew with MiXCR; each CDR3 protein has one entry. The sample holds around 31,000 distinct CDR3 sequences, around 49% seen once. Specimen: CD4+ T cells from blood, collected about 7 months after SARS-CoV-2 vaccination. All receptors derive from a human donor who had recovered from COVID-19. CDR3s include the opening cysteine and the closing phenylalanine or tryptophan. A D gene is named only where the DNA matches it firmly. For some rows the clone size is stated as once, few or many, or as a class when expanded; others skip it.

clone size	D gene	V gene	J gene	CDR3 protein	CDR3 DNA
once	TRBD1	TRBV6-2/TRBV6-3	TRBJ2-1	CASSPGQGPLYNEQFF	TGTGCCAGCAGCCCTGGACAGGGGCCTCTCTACAATGAGCAGTTCTTC
NA	TRBD1	TRBV15	TRBJ2-7	CATSRDHSDRFEQYF	TGTGCCACCAGCAGAGACCATTCGGACAGGTTCGAGCAGTACTTC
few	TRBD1	TRBV7-3	TRBJ2-5	CASSLTGGGETQYF	TGTGCCAGCAGCTTGACAGGGGGCGGGGAGACCCAGTACTTC
few	TRBD2	TRBV20-1	TRBJ2-1	CSATGWFGGRYNEQFF	TGCAGTGCTACGGGCTGGTTCGGCGGGAGGTACAATGAGCAGTTCTTC
NA	NA	TRBV10-3	TRBJ2-7	CAIGGVEQYF	TGTGCCATCGGAGGGGTTGAGCAGTACTTC
NA	NA	TRBV20-1	TRBJ2-2	CSARDRGTGKTGELFF	TGCAGTGCTAGAGATCGTGGGACCGGTAAAACCGGGGAGCTGTTTTTT
once	NA	TRBV6-5	TRBJ2-5	CASSSPLSGREETQYF	TGTGCCAGCAGTTCCCCCCTTTCCGGGAGAGAAGAGACCCAGTACTTC
NA	TRBD2	TRBV20-1	TRBJ2-7	CSASASGRYEQYF	TGCAGTGCTAGCGCTAGCGGGAGGTACGAGCAGTACTTC
NA	TRBD2	TRBV20-1	TRBJ2-7	CSARKPQPGDLAGWAYEQYF	TGCAGTGCTCGTAAACCCCAACCAGGGGACCTAGCGGGATGGGCCTACGAGCAGTACTTC
NA	TRBD2	TRBV6-1	TRBJ2-5	CASSPRTGGGKTQYF	TGTGCCAGCAGTCCACGCACCGGGGGGGGAAAAACCCAGTACTTC
few	NA	TRBV6-1	TRBJ2-7	CASSLTGLREQYF	TGTGCCAGCAGTCTTACAGGGTTACGCGAGCAGTACTTC
few	TRBD2	TRBV6-1	TRBJ2-1	CASQSGALYNEQFF	TGTGCCAGCCAGAGCGGGGCCCTCTACAATGAGCAGTTCTTC
few	TRBD2	TRBV20-1	TRBJ2-7	CSARLAGQSYEQYF	TGCAGTGCTAGACTAGCGGGACAATCCTACGAGCAGTACTTC
NA	TRBD1	TRBV5-1	TRBJ2-4	CASSFGTGNIQYF	TGCGCCAGCAGCTTTGGGACAGGGAACATTCAGTACTTC
NA	TRBD1	TRBV6-4	TRBJ2-1	CASSGGQGEGNEQFF	TGTGCCAGCAGTGGGGGACAGGGGGAAGGCAATGAGCAGTTCTTC
few	TRBD1	TRBV19	TRBJ1-5	CASSSHGQGKGQPQHF	TGTGCCAGTAGTTCCCACGGACAGGGGAAGGGTCAGCCCCAGCATTTT
NA	TRBD2	TRBV20-1	TRBJ2-7	CSARGPLAGGNEQYF	TGCAGTGCTAGAGGCCCCCTAGCGGGAGGAAACGAGCAGTACTTC
NA	NA	TRBV15	TRBJ2-1	CATAKRGEAYNEQFF	TGTGCCACCGCTAAAAGGGGGGAGGCATACAATGAGCAGTTCTTC
NA	TRBD2	TRBV14	TRBJ2-1	CASSQEPGLAGIEQFF	TGTGCCAGCAGCCAGGAGCCGGGACTAGCGGGTATTGAGCAGTTCTTC
NA	NA	TRBV7-9	TRBJ2-3	CASTQFLGQKTDTQYF	TGTGCCAGCACCCAATTTCTTGGACAGAAAACAGATACGCAGTATTTT
few	NA	TRBV6-4	TRBJ2-1	CASSEGLGGDNEQFF	TGTGCCAGCAGTGAGGGACTGGGCGGCGACAATGAGCAGTTCTTC
NA	NA	TRBV24-1	TRBJ2-1	CATGLRGGNEQFF	TGTGCCACCGGACTAAGGGGGGGTAATGAGCAGTTCTTC
NA	TRBD2	TRBV27	TRBJ2-1	CASSFLSSGYNEQFF	TGTGCCAGCAGTTTTCTCTCTAGCGGGTACAATGAGCAGTTCTTC
once	NA	TRBV18	TRBJ2-3	CASSPGTDTQYF	TGTGCCAGCTCACCAGGGACGGATACGCAGTATTTT
once	TRBD2	TRBV7-6	TRBJ2-1	CASSAPGLAGELGNEQFF	TGTGCCAGCAGTGCCCCGGGACTAGCGGGAGAGCTTGGCAATGAGCAGTTCTTC
NA	TRBD2	TRBV2	TRBJ2-5	CASSEPTGGLAGGSRETQYF	TGTGCCAGCAGTGAACCCACGGGGGGACTAGCGGGAGGCTCTCGGGAGACCCAGTACTTC
NA	NA	TRBV6-1	TRBJ2-3	CASSPHTDTQYF	TGTGCCAGCAGTCCTCACACAGATACGCAGTATTTT
few	TRBD1	TRBV7-9	TRBJ2-1	CASSPRQGPYNEQFF	TGTGCCAGCAGCCCAAGACAGGGGCCATACAATGAGCAGTTCTTC
NA	NA	TRBV7-6	TRBJ2-3	CASSQVSQGGTDTQYF	TGTGCCAGCAGCCAAGTTTCACAGGGAGGCACAGATACGCAGTATTTT
NA	TRBD2	TRBV2	TRBJ2-1	CASRARTSGRRGNEQFF	TGTGCCAGCAGGGCAAGGACTAGCGGGAGGAGGGGTAATGAGCAGTTCTTC
NA	NA	TRBV7-6	TRBJ2-2	CASRNRNTGELFF	TGTGCCAGCAGGAACCGGAACACCGGGGAGCTGTTTTTT
NA	NA	TRBV7-9	TRBJ1-5	CASSLEGMINQPQHF	TGTGCCAGCAGCTTAGAGGGCATGATCAATCAGCCCCAGCATTTT
NA	TRBD1	TRBV7-8	TRBJ2-7	CASSLGQGGAEQYF	TGTGCCAGCAGCTTGGGACAGGGGGGGGCGGAGCAGTACTTC
NA	NA	TRBV5-1	TRBJ2-7	CASSLGFIRDLFGYEQYF	TGCGCCAGCAGCTTGGGGTTTATACGGGACCTCTTCGGCTACGAGCAGTACTTC
few	NA	TRBV7-3	TRBJ2-1	CASSLTPRAEQFF	TGTGCCAGCAGCTTAACCCCCAGGGCTGAGCAGTTCTTC
NA	NA	TRBV6-1	TRBJ2-7	CASSRGTGGSYEQYF	TGTGCCAGCAGTAGAGGAACAGGCGGCTCCTACGAGCAGTACTTC
NA	TRBD2	TRBV20-1	TRBJ2-7	CSARTLAGYEQYF	TGCAGTGCTAGAACACTAGCGGGGTACGAGCAGTACTTC
NA	TRBD2	TRBV4-3	TRBJ2-2	CASSRGGGGANTGELFF	TGCGCCAGCAGCCGGGGGGGAGGCGGGGCGAACACCGGGGAGCTGTTTTTT
NA	NA	TRBV4-1	TRBJ2-1	CASSESGWAGNEQFF	TGCGCCAGCAGCGAAAGCGGGTGGGCGGGTAATGAGCAGTTCTTC
NA	TRBD1	TRBV7-3	TRBJ2-7	CASSPATGTASGREQYF	TGTGCCAGCAGCCCCGCCACCGGGACAGCCTCCGGTCGGGAGCAGTACTTC
NA	TRBD2	TRBV19	TRBJ2-1	CASGLAGVYNEQFF	TGTGCCAGTGGACTAGCGGGAGTCTACAATGAGCAGTTCTTC
NA	NA	TRBV28	TRBJ1-5	CASNWANQPQHF	TGTGCCAGCAACTGGGCCAATCAGCCCCAGCATTTT
NA	NA	TRBV7-2	TRBJ2-3	CASSLGVDYTDTQYF	TGTGCCAGCAGCTTAGGGGTCGACTACACAGATACGCAGTATTTT